This T cell receptor beta chain was captured in a study of control samples from healthy donors and cancer patients. V lost 4 bases and J 8 bases, leaving 14 bases between the germline ends. The germline V gene encodes CDR1 KGHSH and CDR2 LQKENI. The CDR3 is 13 residues long. TCRdb's table, derived via immunoSEQ multiplex PCR, lists solely in-frame clones and lacks some. The sample table sets out fewer than 250,000 clones. The J gene is TRBJ1-1, the V gene TRBV18; a weak D match, TRBD1 (5 bases). The sample consisted of blood. The receptor comes from a woman aged 25 to 45 in good health. CDR3 sequence: CASSQTEGMEAFF. In nucleotides, the CDR3 is TGTGCCAGCTCACAGACGGAGGGGATGGAAGCTTTCTTT.